Presented here are 15 T cell receptor beta chains from one specimen sequenced in a study of shared clonotypes between healthy human individuals. Assay used: immunoSEQ multiplex PCR; TCRdb lists only in-frame clones, some missing. Of about 1.5 million clones in the sample, more than 95% were seen once. Sequenced material: naive CD4+ T cells sorted from blood. The subset is: CD45RA+ positively selected. The source of these receptors is a man aged 30-40 years in good health.

The chain recombines TRBV28 with TRBJ2-7; a weak D match, TRBD2 (6 bases). The V and J ends lost 5 bases and 5 bases respectively, with 19 bases between them. Germline CDR1 MDHEN, CDR2 SYDVKM. The CDR3 sequence is 15 residues long. Here the CDR3 DNA reads TGTGCCAGCAGTGCCCTTGGGGGGAGGTTGAACGAGCAGTACTTC. Translation gives CASSALGGRLNEQYF.

The rearrangement links TRBV7-6 to TRBJ1-3; D remains ambiguous. Trimming removed 2 bases at V and 4 bases at J, with 6 bases between. Germline V gives CDR1 SGHVS, CDR2 FNYEAQ. The CDR3 is made up of 13 amino acids. CDR3 residues: CASSLSIGNTIYF. CDR3 in DNA: TGTGCCAGCAGCTTATCAATCGGAAACACCATATATTTT.

V and J are TRBV5-4 and TRBJ2-6; no firm D call. Germline assignment: CDR1 SGHNT and CDR2 YYREEE (reference sequence). There are 16 residues in the CDR3. The germline V and J ends were trimmed by 0 bases and 0 bases, with 7 bases remaining between them. CDR3 coding DNA: TGTGCCAGCAGCTTGGACTTTGTCTCTGGGGCCAACGTCCTGACTTTC. Translated: CASSLDFVSGANVLTF.

As to this clone: This CDR3 is also generated by other DNA sequences in the sample. V gene TRBV6-1 combines with J gene TRBJ2-1, with 12 bases fitting TRBD2. The germline gives CDR1 MNHNS, CDR2 SASEGT. V trimming: 4 bases; J trimming: 0 bases; junction bases outside the gene matches: 1. The CDR3 has 16 amino acids. The CDR3 sequence is CASSATSGGSYNEQFF. CDR3 nucleotides: TGTGCCAGCAGTGCGACTAGCGGGGGCTCCTACAATGAGCAGTTCTTC.

The gene calls are TRBV10-2 and TRBJ2-7, with 12 bases lining up with TRBD2. V was pared by 10 bases and J by 2 bases, with 6 bases of the junction left unmatched. The CDR3 sequence is 14 residues long. Per germline, CDR1 WSHSY and CDR2 SAAADI. Here the CDR3 reads CAIRTSGTTYEQYF. As DNA, the CDR3 is TGCGCCATAAGGACTAGCGGGACAACCTACGAGCAGTACTTC.

Points on this clone: Different DNA sequences within this sample yield the same CDR3. The chain carries TRBV6-5 and TRBJ2-7; D might be TRBD1 or TRBD2, each matching 5 bases. With 2 bases removed from V and 2 bases from J, the gap between germline ends came to 10 bases. CDR1 MNHEY and CDR2 SVGAGI come from the germline V gene. The CDR3 loop spans 14 amino acids. The CDR3 region is CASSYRDGPYEQYF. Here the CDR3 DNA reads TGTGCCAGCAGTTACCGGGACGGTCCCTACGAGCAGTACTTC.

V gene TRBV7-2 combines with J gene TRBJ2-5; TRBD2 aligns across 10 bases. The CDR3 has 14 residues. Germline V CDR1 and CDR2: SGHTA, FQGNSA. V shed 5 bases and J 9 bases; nucleotides not matched to a gene: 9. CDR3 protein: CASSNGLAGVAQYF. CDR3 DNA sequence: TGTGCCAGCAGCAACGGGCTAGCGGGAGTCGCCCAGTACTTC.

The sample holds one count of this clone. The chain couples TRBV30 to TRBJ1-2; the D is unclear. Germline CDR1 is GTSNPN and CDR2 is SVGIG (reference sequence). Trimming took off 1 base at V and 2 bases at J, with 20 bases between the two ends. The CDR3 runs 17 residues. The DNA of the CDR3 is TGTGCCTGGAGTGCCATCCCGGCCATTCGGACCAACTATGGCTACACCTTC. Its translation: CAWSAIPAIRTNYGYTF.

The V call is TRBV6-1, the J call TRBJ2-1; TRBD2 agrees at 7 bases. The CDR3 runs 15 residues. Germline-derived CDR1 and CDR2 are MNHNS and SASEGT. V shed 2 bases, J shed 3 bases, and the junction held 4 bases outside the gene matches. The CDR3 reads CASSEQLASYNEQFF. The CDR3 DNA follows: TGTGCCAGCAGTGAACAACTAGCGAGCTACAATGAGCAGTTCTTC.

The chain combines TRBV7-9 with TRBJ2-7, with TRBD2 identical over 11 bases. With 5 bases clipped from V and 5 bases from J, the junction kept 5 bases outside the gene matches. The CDR3 spans 14 residues. The germline gives CDR1 SEHNR, CDR2 FQNEAQ (reference sequence). The CDR3 DNA sequence: TGTGCCAGCAGCAGTAGCGGGAGGGCCCACGAGCAGTACTTC. Encoded protein: CASSSSGRAHEQYF.

The V gene is TRBV19, the J gene TRBJ2-7, with D possibly matching TRBD1 (7 bases). Germline V gene data show CDR1 as LNHDA and CDR2 as SQIVND (reference sequence). The CDR3 extends over 14 amino acids. Trimming cost V 3 bases and J 4 bases, with 13 bases left between them. CDR3: CASSISRGAYEQYF. CDR3 sequence (DNA): TGTGCCAGTAGTATTTCCAGGGGGGCGTACGAGCAGTACTTC.

This clone was seen only once. The chain carries TRBV7-8 and TRBJ2-1, with TRBD1 identical over 10 bases. The trim removed 7 bases at V and 12 bases at J, leaving 15 bases unmatched. In germline, CDR1 is SGHVS, CDR2 FQNEAQ. This CDR3 has 15 residues. CDR3 nucleotides: TGTGCCAGCACCTTGTGGGACAGGGGAGACGGAAGGCAGTTCTTC. Translated: CASTLWDRGDGRQFF.

The rearrangement joins TRBV28 to TRBJ1-5; D is uncertain. Per germline, CDR1 MDHEN and CDR2 SYDVKM. The CDR3 totals 17 residues. V lost 6 bases and J 2 bases, leaving 20 bases between the germline ends. CDR3 bases: TGTGCCAGCAGGCAGACCACAGTTCACCGGGGCAATCAGCCCCAGCATTTT. Its protein product is CASRQTTVHRGNQPQHF.

The chain links TRBV6-6 to TRBJ2-1; D is uncertain. CDR3 length: 13 amino acids. CDR1 and CDR2 from the germline V gene are MNHNY and SVGAGI (reference sequence). The V end lost 1 base, the J end lost 4 bases, and 5 bases lay between the germline ends. CDR3 in amino acids: CASSYYRYNEQFF. Written as DNA, the CDR3 is TGTGCCAGCAGTTACTACCGATACAATGAGCAGTTCTTC.

This chain uses TRBV7-2 with TRBJ1-5; D perhaps matches TRBD1 (5 bases). CDR1 is SGHTA and CDR2 is FQGNSA in the germline V gene. The CDR3 covers 17 residues. V was cut by 0 bases and J by 0 bases, with 12 bases left in between. This CDR3 is CASSLADRTHSNQPQHF. In DNA form, the CDR3 reads TGTGCCAGCAGCTTAGCCGACAGAACGCATAGCAATCAGCCCCAGCATTTT.